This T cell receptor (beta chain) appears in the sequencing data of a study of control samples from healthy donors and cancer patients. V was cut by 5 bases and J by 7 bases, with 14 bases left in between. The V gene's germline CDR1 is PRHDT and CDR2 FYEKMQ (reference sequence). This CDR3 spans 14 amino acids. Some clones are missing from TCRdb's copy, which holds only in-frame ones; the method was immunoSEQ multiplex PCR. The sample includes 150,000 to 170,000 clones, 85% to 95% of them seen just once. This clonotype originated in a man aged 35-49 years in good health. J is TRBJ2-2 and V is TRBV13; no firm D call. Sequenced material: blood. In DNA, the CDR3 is TGTGCCAGCAGCCCAGCCACAACGGGCGGGGAGCTGTTTTTT. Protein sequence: CASSPATTGGELFF.